This T cell receptor (beta chain) was sequenced during a study of cytomegalovirus exposure and HLA in healthy donors. This CDR3 is 16 amino acids long. Trimming at V came to 5 bases and at J to 5 bases, leaving 12 bases not matched to a gene. Germline loops: CDR1 MRHNA, CDR2 SNTAGT. This clone was found a few times. Its antigen is undetermined. The PCR contained 60 Vbeta and 13 Jbeta primers. Generated by immunoSEQ multiplex PCR, the TCRdb table keeps only in-frame clones and is missing some. The sample contains around 170,000 clones, around 83% of which appear only once. Study-level results: In vitro data verified a few CMV-associated chains as specific for CMV antigens.

J is TRBJ1-1 and V is TRBV6-4, with 9 bases aligning to TRBD1. Sample: PBMCs. This receptor was identified in a woman aged 18-29 years in good health and CMV-seronegative. CDR3 sequence reads: CASSMGGGQGDTEAFF. The CDR3 nucleotides are TGTGCCAGCAGTATGGGGGGGGGACAGGGTGATACTGAAGCTTTCTTT.